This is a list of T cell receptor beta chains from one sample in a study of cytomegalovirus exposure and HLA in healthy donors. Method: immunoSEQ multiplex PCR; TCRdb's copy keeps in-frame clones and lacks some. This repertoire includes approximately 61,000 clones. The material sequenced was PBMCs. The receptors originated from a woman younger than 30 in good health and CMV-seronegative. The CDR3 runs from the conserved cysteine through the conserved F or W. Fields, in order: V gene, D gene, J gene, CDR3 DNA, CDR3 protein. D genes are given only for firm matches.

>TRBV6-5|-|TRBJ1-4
TGTGCCAGCAGTCAGAAATCAACTAATGAAAAACTGTTTTTT
CASSQKSTNEKLFF
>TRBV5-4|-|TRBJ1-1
TGTGCCAGCAGCCCGCCTACGGGGGGCGGGACTGAAGCTTTCTTT
CASSPPTGGGTEAFF
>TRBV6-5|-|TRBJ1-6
TGTGCCAGCAGTTACGCAATCCCAGGGGATAATTCACCCCTCCACTTT
CASSYAIPGDNSPLHF
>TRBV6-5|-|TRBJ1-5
TGTGCCAGCAGTTACTCTACAGATCAGCCCCAGCATTTT
CASSYSTDQPQHF
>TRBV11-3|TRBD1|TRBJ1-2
TGTGCCAGCAGCTTATACAGGGGAGACTATGGCTACACCTTC
CASSLYRGDYGYTF
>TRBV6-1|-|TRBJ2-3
TGTGCCAGCAGTGAAGTGAGAACAGATACGCAGTATTTT
CASSEVRTDTQYF
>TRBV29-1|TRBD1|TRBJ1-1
TGCAGCGTACGACAGGGGTCCGGCACTGAAGCTTTCTTT
CSVRQGSGTEAFF
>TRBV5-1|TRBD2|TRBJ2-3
TGCGCCAGCAGCCTCGTTAGCGGGAACGAAGATACGCAGTATTTT
CASSLVSGNEDTQYF
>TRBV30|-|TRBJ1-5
TGTGCCGGGAGTGTCACGGGGATGGGCAATCAGCCCCAGCATTTT
CAGSVTGMGNQPQHF
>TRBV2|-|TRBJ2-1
TGTGCCAGTACTCCGCGGGATAGTTCCTACAATGAGCAGTTCTTC
CASTPRDSSYNEQFF